Listed here are 6 T cell receptor beta chains from one sample, sequenced in a study of identical twins. TCRdb processed the 5' RACE reads anew with MiXCR; each CDR3 protein has one entry. This sample has fewer than 550,000 distinct CDR3 sequences, with about 13% found just once. The data also belong to a second study, concerning yellow fever vaccine responses in identical twins.

Source material: CD4+ T cells sorted from blood. Receptors were obtained from a woman between 18 and 29 years old in good health.

V usage is TRBV20-1 and J usage is TRBJ2-5, with unresolved D. The CDR3 is 12 amino acids. Germline CDR1 is DFQATT and CDR2 is SNEGSKA (reference sequence). V dropped 3 bases and J dropped 5 bases, with 10 bases sitting between them. CDR3 nucleotide sequence: TGCAGTGCTAGTGGCTGGCGCGAGACCCAGTACTTC. Translating it yields CSASGWRETQYF.

This clonotype appeared a few times. This chain joins TRBV10-3 and TRBJ2-7; tentatively, D is TRBD1 or TRBD2 (5 bases each). Germline values: CDR1 ENHRY, CDR2 SYGVKD. V lost 10 bases and J 6 bases, leaving 22 bases between the germline ends. This CDR3 has 14 residues. CDR3 sequence: CATGTQGFVAEQYF. The CDR3 DNA sequence: TGTGCCACCGGGACCCAGGGATTCGTAGCCGAGCAGTACTTC.

The sample holds many counts of this clonotype. This sequence joins TRBV29-1 and TRBJ2-1, with 7 bases that match TRBD2. Germline CDR1 and CDR2: SQVTM and ANQGSEA. The CDR3 has 14 amino acids. With 7 bases clipped from V and 5 bases from J, the junction kept 11 bases outside the gene matches. CDR3 sequence reads: CSAKALGLNNEQFF. The CDR3 region has the DNA TGCAGCGCCAAGGCCCTGGGACTAAACAATGAGCAGTTCTTC.

This clonotype occurred many times. The genes are TRBV10-3 and TRBJ2-1; D gene unclear. From germline, CDR1 is ENHRY and CDR2 SYGVKD. The V end was cut by 10 bases, the J end by 8 bases, with 15 bases between. This CDR3 is 12 amino acids long. The DNA for the CDR3 is TGTGCCACGGCTGGGGTAAGCGATGAGCAGTTCTTC. It specifies CATAGVSDEQFF.

The rearrangement uses TRBV29-1 and TRBJ1-1; no firm D call. The CDR3 loop spans 13 amino acids. Germline CDR1 reads SQVTM; CDR2 reads ANQGSEA. The V end lost 7 bases, the J end lost 1 base, and 13 bases lay between the germline ends. The CDR3 coding sequence is TGCAGCGCTGGTAAGGGATCGAACACTGAAGCTTTCTTT. Protein product: CSAGKGSNTEAFF.

Here the CDR3 DNA reads TGTGCCACCAGCAAGCCCAGGAGTGAGACCCAGTACTTC. As protein: CATSKPRSETQYF. The chain links TRBV15 to TRBJ2-5; unclear D gene. V gave up 4 bases and J gave up 5 bases, with 11 bases separating them. Germline values: CDR1 LNHNV, CDR2 YYDKDF (reference sequence). The CDR3 has 13 residues.